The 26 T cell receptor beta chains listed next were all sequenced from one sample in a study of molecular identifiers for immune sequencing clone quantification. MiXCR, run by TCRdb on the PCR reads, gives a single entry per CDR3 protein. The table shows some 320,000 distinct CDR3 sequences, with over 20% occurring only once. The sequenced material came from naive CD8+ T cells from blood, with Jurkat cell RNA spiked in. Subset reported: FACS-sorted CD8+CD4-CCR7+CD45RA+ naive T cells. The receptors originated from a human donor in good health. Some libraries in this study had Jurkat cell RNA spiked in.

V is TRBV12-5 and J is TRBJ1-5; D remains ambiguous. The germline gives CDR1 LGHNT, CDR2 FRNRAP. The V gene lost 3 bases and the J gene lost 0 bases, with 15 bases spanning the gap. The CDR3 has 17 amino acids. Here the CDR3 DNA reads TGTGCTAGTGGTTTTGATCCCGCCTTGTATAGCAATCAGCCCCAGCATTTT. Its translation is CASGFDPALYSNQPQHF.

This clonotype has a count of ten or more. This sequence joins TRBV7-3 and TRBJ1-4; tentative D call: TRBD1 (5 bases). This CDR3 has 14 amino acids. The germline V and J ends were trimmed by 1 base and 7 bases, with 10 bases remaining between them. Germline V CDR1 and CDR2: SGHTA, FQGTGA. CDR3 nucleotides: TGTGCCAGCAGCTTAATGGGACCACCTGAAAAACTGTTTTTT. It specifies CASSLMGPPEKLFF.

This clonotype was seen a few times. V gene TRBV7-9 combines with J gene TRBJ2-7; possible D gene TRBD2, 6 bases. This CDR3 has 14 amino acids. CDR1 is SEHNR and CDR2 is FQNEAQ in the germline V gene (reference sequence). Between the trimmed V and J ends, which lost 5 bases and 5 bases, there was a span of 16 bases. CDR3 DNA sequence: TGTGCCAGCAGCACCGGAGGGGTTCTCCACGAGCAGTACTTC. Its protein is CASSTGGVLHEQYF.

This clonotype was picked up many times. The CDR3 loop is CASSSGQEAYEQYF. CDR3 DNA: TGCGCCAGCAGCTCCGGGCAAGAGGCCTACGAGCAGTACTTC. The chain carries TRBV5-1 and TRBJ2-7; D unresolved. The germline gives CDR1 SGHRS, CDR2 YFSETQ. V was clipped by 3 bases and J by 2 bases, with 12 bases between them. The CDR3 totals 14 residues.

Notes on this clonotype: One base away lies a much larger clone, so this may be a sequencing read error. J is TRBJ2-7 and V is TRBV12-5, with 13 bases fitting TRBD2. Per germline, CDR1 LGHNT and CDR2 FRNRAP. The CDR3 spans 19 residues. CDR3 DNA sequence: TGTGCTGGTGGTTTCCCGGGACTAGCGGGACCCCCTCCAGGCCGCGAGCAGTACTTC. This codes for CAGGFPGLAGPPPGREQYF.

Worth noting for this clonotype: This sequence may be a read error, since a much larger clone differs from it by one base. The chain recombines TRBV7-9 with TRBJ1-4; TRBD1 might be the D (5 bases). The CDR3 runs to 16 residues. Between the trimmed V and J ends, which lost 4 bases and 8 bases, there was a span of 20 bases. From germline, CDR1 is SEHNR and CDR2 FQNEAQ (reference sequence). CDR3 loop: CASSSAARGGPEKLFF. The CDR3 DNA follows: TGTGCCAGCAGCTCCGCCGCCCGGGGCGGACCGGAAAAACTGTTTTTT.

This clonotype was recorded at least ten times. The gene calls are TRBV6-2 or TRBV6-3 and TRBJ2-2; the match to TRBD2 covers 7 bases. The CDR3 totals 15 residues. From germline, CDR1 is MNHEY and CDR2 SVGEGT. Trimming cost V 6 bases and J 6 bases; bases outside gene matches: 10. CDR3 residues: CASSKRTSSPGELFF. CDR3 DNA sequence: TGTGCCAGCAGCAAACGGACTAGTTCACCCGGGGAGCTGTTTTTT.

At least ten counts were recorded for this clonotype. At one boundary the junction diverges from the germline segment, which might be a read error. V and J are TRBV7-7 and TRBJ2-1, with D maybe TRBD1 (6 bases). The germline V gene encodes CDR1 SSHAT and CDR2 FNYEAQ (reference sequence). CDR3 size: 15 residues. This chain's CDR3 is CASSLLGASVDEQFF. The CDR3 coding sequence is TGTGCTAGCAGCTTATTGGGGGCCTCCGTAGATGAGCAGTTCTTC.

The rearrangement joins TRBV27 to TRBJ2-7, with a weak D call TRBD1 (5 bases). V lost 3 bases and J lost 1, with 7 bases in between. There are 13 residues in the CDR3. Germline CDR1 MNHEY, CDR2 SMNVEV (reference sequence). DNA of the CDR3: TGTGCCAGCAGTTTTCACAGGTCCTACGAGCAGTACTTC. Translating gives CASSFHRSYEQYF.

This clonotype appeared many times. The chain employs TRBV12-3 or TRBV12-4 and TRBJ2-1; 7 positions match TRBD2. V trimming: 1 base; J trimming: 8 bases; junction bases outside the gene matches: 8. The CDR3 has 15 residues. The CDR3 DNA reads TGTGCCAGCAGTTTAGGTCGGGGGGTACAGGATGAGCAGTTCTTC. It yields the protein CASSLGRGVQDEQFF.

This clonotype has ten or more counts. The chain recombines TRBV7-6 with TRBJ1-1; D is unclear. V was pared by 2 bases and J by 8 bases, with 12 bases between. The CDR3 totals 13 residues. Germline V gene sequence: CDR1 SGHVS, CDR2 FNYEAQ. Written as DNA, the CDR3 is TGTGCCAGCAGCTTAAAGACGGCGGGAGAAGCTTTCTTT. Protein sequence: CASSLKTAGEAFF.

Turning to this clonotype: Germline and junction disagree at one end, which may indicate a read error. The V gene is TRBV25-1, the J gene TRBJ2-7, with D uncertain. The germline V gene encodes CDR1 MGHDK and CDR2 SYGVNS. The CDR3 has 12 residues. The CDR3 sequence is CVSSGLSYEQYF. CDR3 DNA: TGTGTCAGCAGTGGGCTTTCCTACGAGCAGTACTTC.

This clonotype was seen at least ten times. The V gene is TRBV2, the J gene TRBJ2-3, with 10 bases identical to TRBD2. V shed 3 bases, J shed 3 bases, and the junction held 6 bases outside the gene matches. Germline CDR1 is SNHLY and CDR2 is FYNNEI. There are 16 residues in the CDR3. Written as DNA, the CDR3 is TGTGCCAGCAGTGAGGCTAGCGGGAGTTCGACAGATACGCAGTATTTT. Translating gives CASSEASGSSTDTQYF.

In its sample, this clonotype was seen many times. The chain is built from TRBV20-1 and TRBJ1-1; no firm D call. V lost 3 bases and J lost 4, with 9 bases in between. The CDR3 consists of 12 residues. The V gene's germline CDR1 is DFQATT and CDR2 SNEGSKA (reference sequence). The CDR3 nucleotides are TGCAGTGCTAGTGGGCTGAGCACTGAAGCTTTCTTT. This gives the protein CSASGLSTEAFF.

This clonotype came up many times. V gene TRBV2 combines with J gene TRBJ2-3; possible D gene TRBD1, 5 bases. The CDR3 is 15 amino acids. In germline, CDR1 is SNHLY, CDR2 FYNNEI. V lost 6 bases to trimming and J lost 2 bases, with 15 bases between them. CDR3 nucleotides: TGTGCCAGCAGAGCAGGGATTTCGGACACAGATACGCAGTATTTT. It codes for CASRAGISDTDTQYF.

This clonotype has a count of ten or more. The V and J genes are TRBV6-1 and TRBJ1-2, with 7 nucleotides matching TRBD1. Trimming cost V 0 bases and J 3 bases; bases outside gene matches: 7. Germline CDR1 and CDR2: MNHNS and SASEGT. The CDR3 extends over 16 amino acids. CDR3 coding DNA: TGTGCCAGCAGTGAAGCGCATAGGGGGCTTTACTATGGCTACACCTTC. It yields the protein CASSEAHRGLYYGYTF.

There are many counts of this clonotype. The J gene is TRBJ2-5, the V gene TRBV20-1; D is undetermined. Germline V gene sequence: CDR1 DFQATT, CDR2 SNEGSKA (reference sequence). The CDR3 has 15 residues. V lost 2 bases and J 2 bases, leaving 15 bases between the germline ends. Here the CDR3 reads CSARPIGLSQETQYF. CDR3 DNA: TGCAGTGCTAGACCCATAGGGCTATCTCAAGAGACCCAGTACTTC.

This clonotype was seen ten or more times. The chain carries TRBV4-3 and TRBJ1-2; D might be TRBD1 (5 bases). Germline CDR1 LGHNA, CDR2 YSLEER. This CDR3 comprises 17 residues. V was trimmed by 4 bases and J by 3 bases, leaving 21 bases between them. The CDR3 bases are TGCGCCAGCAGCCCCAGGACCCACGACAGCGGACACTATGGCTACACCTTC. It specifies CASSPRTHDSGHYGYTF.

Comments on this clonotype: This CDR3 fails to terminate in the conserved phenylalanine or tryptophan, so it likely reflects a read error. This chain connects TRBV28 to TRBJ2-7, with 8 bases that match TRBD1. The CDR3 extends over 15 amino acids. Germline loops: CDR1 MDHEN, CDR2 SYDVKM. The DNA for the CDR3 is TGTGCCAGCAGTCTGACGAAAGACAGGGGCTACGGGCAGTACCTC. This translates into CASSLTKDRGYGQYL.

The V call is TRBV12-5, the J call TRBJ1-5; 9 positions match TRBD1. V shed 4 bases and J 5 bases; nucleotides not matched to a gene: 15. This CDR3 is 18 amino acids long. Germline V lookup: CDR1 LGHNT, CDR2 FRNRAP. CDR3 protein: CASGSPGTGSFGDQPQHF. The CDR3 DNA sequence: TGTGCTAGTGGTTCCCCCGGGACAGGGAGTTTCGGGGATCAGCCCCAGCATTTT.

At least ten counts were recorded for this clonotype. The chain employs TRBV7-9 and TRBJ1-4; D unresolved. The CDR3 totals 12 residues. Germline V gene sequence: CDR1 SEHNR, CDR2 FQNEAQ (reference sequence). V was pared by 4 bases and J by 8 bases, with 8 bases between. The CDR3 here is CASSYGLEKLFF. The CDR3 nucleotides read TGTGCCAGCAGCTATGGTTTGGAAAAACTGTTTTTT.

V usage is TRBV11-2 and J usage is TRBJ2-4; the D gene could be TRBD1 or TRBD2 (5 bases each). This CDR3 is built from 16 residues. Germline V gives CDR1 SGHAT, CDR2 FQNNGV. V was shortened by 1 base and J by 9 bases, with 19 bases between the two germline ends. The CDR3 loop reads CASSLGQGMGVGIQYF. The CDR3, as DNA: TGTGCCAGCAGCTTAGGTCAGGGTATGGGAGTGGGCATTCAGTACTTC.

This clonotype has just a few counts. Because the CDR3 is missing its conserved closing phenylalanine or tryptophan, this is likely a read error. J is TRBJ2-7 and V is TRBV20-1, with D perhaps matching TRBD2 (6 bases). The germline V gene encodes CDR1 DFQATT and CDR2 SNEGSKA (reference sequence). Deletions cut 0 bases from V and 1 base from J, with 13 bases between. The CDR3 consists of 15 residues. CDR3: CSARDLGLLSYEQYL. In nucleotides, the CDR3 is TGCAGTGCTAGAGATTTGGGACTTTTATCCTACGAGCAGTACCTC.

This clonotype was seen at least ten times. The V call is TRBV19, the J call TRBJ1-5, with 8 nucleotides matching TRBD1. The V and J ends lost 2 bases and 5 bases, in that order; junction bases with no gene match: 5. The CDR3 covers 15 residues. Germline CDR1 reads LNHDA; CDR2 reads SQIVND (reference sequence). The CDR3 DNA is TGTGCCAGTAGTATATCATCAGGGGGCTATCAGCCCCAGCATTTT. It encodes CASSISSGGYQPQHF.

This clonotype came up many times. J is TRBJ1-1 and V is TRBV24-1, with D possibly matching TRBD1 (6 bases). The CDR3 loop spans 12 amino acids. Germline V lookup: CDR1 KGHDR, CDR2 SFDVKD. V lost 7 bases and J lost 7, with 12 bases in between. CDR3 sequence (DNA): TGTGCCACCAGCCAGACAGGCCTTGAAGCTTTCTTT. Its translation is CATSQTGLEAFF.

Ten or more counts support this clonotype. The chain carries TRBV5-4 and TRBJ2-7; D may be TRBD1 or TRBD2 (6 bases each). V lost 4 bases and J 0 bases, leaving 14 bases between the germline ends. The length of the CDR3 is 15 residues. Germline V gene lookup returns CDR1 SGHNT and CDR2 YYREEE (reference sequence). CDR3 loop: CASSLLGGGSYEQYF. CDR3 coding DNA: TGTGCCAGCAGCCTACTAGGGGGAGGCTCCTACGAGCAGTACTTC.